This T cell receptor (beta chain) stems from a study of regulatory T cells in long-lasting Graves disease. Study-wide context: For a period under 3 months, newly diagnosed Graves' patients had taken antithyroid drugs.

This clonotype was found many times. Construction of TCR beta libraries relied on iRepertoire HTBI primers and on Arm-PCR targeting CDR3 regions. TCRdb re-derived calls from the multiplex PCR reads in MiXCR, one entry per CDR3 protein. The sample consists of approximately 470,000 distinct CDR3 sequences, roughly 15% of them appearing once. Specified time point: newly diagnosed GD, antithyroid drugs for less than 3 months. Isolated PBMC RNA provided the starting material for the TCR library. V was clipped by 1 base and J by 1 base, with 21 bases between them. The CDR3 runs 19 residues. Germline values: CDR1 LNHNV, CDR2 YYDKDF (reference sequence). These data also formed part of another study, on T cells in Graves' hyperthyroidism and ophthalmopathy.

The receptor was isolated from a man in his forties with Graves disease. The sequences come from peripheral blood mononuclear cells (PBMCs), collected at new diagnosis, from a patient treated with antithyroid drugs. The chain carries TRBV15 and TRBJ2-3, with D unresolved. The CDR3: CATSRVPLTLGMGTDTQYF. DNA of the CDR3: TGTGCCACCAGCAGAGTTCCTCTGACATTGGGGATGGGCACAGATACGCAGTATTTT.